This paragraph covers one TCR beta chain sequence. This clonotype was counted at least ten times. Its antigen is still unknown. No qualities accompany the bases; no much larger clone lies one base away. TCR beta CDR3 regions were amplified from RNA transcripts. The first round of RT-PCR for the TCR CDR3 was performed with the HTBI primer set and the Qiagen OneStep RT-PCR kit. Libraries were constructed in a second round of multiplex PCR, after which size selection and purification were performed. The libraries were sequenced on an Illumina HiSeq2000 using paired-end 100 bp reads. The authors' pipeline ran thus. SOAPnuke was used to process the raw data, removing reads that contained adapters or uncalled bases, had a mean Phred below 15, or lacked an exact match to the constant primer or identifier. High-quality paired reads were merged with COPE v1.2.5, and unique nucleotide sequences were defined as clonotypes. MiTCR v1.1 was used to align the clonotypes against IMGT TRBV, TRBD and TRBJ reference segments. The analysis was restricted to V-J combinations with a frequency above 0.0001, which together covered about 99% of the repertoires. The TCS score was defined as F50 (clonal expansion) divided by E x V (chaos), with BLOSUM62-based TCRdist calculated between CDR3 peptides within each V-J. Welch's t-statistics and random forest reduced approximately 520 V-J features to about 13, which were used in a naive Bayes classifier (R e1071). TCRdb handled the public reads itself, with Q25 trimming in fastp and clone calling in MiXCR, and kept productive beta chains. Merged by CDR3 protein, the rows form single entries marked with the most common genes and DNA. The V and J calls here are based on TCRdb, not the publication. The sample table lists 300,000 to 350,000 distinct CDR3 sequences, approximately 13% of them with a count of one. The ten largest clonotypes hold 20% to 25% of the sample.

Graves' hyperthyroidism was defined as stable when no progression to ophthalmopathy occurred over 18 months of follow-up. The hyperthyroidism patients were between 18 and 65 years old and newly diagnosed, with a disease duration of less than 2 months. Any patient with an uncontrolled infection, another autoimmune disease, pregnancy or lactation was excluded. Diagnoses were based on clinical symptoms, serum thyroxine and TRAb, thyroid ultrasound and orbital computed tomography. PBMCs were isolated from 7.5 to 10 ml of fresh peripheral blood by Ficoll-Paque density gradient centrifugation. Trizol reagent was used to extract total RNA, and RNA quality was then checked on an Agilent 2100 Bioanalyzer. This entry is derived from a study of T cells in Graves' hyperthyroidism and ophthalmopathy (dated by TCRdb to about 2019). A note on the overall study: Peripheral blood samples were taken at the time of initial diagnosis, prior to any treatment. A discovery cohort of about 96 patients, about 44 with Graves' ophthalmopathy and approximately 55 with stable Graves' hyperthyroidism, was used to find distinguishing TCR V-J signatures. Prospective prediction of ophthalmopathy was tested in an independent validation cohort consisting of 18 hyperthyroidism patients and approximately 16 patients who later progressed to ophthalmopathy. The 85 to 100 discovery patients were randomly split 7:3 into training and test sets. In addition, the study compared T-cell repertoires in thyroid tissue and in blood from 6 or 7 Graves' hyperthyroidism patients. After blood sampling, hyperthyroidism patients were treated with methimazole at a starting dose of 30 mg daily, and ophthalmopathy patients were treated with high-dose intravenous methylprednisolone. The paper describes TCR Vbeta CDR3 sequencing of 120 to 150 peripheral blood samples, made up of around 41 ophthalmopathy patients, approximately 73 hyperthyroidism patients and 17 progressor patients. Overall study outcomes, separate from this receptor: A 13 V-J signature model separated ophthalmopathy from stable hyperthyroidism, with approximately 87% sensitivity and about 81% specificity in cross-validation and 80%/75% in testing. Most expanded thyroid clonotypes (frequency above 0.001) were also detected in blood, a finding suggesting that blood repertoires may reflect thyroid immune responses. Sample size was not statistically predetermined, and blinding of investigators to group allocation was not performed. In validation, the model predicted progression to ophthalmopathy with over 65% sensitivity and less than 80% specificity, a median of 6.5 months before onset.

CDR3 length: 15 amino acids, cysteine to phenylalanine. The entry retains the CDR3 DNA only, 45 bases that are in frame from base 1. From the germline V gene, CDR1 is SGHAT and CDR2 is FQNNGV. The junction carries 17 bases between V and J, which are trimmed by 6 bases and 2 bases respectively. Input material: blood. The rearrangement combines TRBV11-2 with TRBJ2-7, with a tentative D gene TRBD1 over 5 matching bases. The origin of this receptor is a woman younger than 45 with Graves' hyperthyroidism. The CDR3 reads as follows: CASSFAADITYEQYF. The nucleotide sequence is given as TGTGCCAGCAGTTTTGCGGCGGACATAACCTACGAGCAGTACTTC.